These 4 T cell receptor beta chains were all obtained from the same sample, sequenced in a study of blood T cell repertoires in COVID-19. TCRdb's copy holds only in-frame clones and misses some; the assay was immunoSEQ multiplex PCR. The sample lists some 320,000 clones, 90% seen once, with roughly 3.9% in the top ten. Source material: PBMCs or T cells enriched from blood (not recorded which). The receptors were gathered from a woman in her thirties who had been exposed to COVID-19.

V usage is TRBV6-5 and J usage is TRBJ1-4; D not resolved. V gave up 6 bases and J gave up 0 bases, with 8 bases separating them. CDR3 length: 14 amino acids. Germline V lookup: CDR1 MNHEY, CDR2 SVGAGI. The CDR3 DNA follows: TGTGCCAGCAGCCAGGTTGCAACTAATGAAAAACTGTTTTTT. It codes for CASSQVATNEKLFF.

This CDR3 is CASSSGSYTDTQYF. CDR3 sequence (DNA): TGTGCCAGCAGCTCGGGGAGCTACACAGATACGCAGTATTTT. V usage is TRBV5-4 and J usage is TRBJ2-3; weak D call: TRBD2 (5 bases). The CDR3 covers 14 residues. Trimming removed 3 bases from V and 2 bases from J, with 10 bases in between. CDR1 and CDR2 from the germline V gene are SGHNT and YYREEE (reference sequence).

The chain joins TRBV5-4 to TRBJ2-2; TRBD2 is a possible D gene (6 bases). The V end was cut by 2 bases, the J end by 1 base, with 9 bases between. Germline loops: CDR1 SGHNT, CDR2 YYREEE (reference sequence). This CDR3 has 15 amino acids. CDR3 coding DNA: TGTGCCAGCAGCTTAAGGAGGGTGAACACCGGGGAGCTGTTTTTT. This codes for CASSLRRVNTGELFF.

This chain links TRBV6-5 with TRBJ1-4; D not resolved. The CDR3 has 12 residues. In germline, CDR1 is MNHEY, CDR2 SVGAGI. V dropped 4 bases and J dropped 8 bases, with 8 bases sitting between them. CDR3 sequence (DNA): TGTGCCAGCAGTTTGGGCAGAGAAAAACTGTTTTTT. It codes for CASSLGREKLFF.